Below, 4 T cell receptor beta chains from the same sample are listed, as sequenced in a study of cytomegalovirus exposure and HLA in healthy donors. The repertoire was sequenced with immunoSEQ multiplex PCR; TCRdb's copy has only in-frame clones and lacks some. The sample has approximately 210,000 clones, around 86% seen once. The sample was PBMCs. The receptors were gathered from a woman between 18 and 29 years old in good health and CMV-seronegative.

The J gene is TRBJ2-1, the V gene TRBV10-3; D unclear. Trimming shortened V by 0 bases and J by 6 bases, and 3 bases separated the two germline ends. Germline values: CDR1 ENHRY, CDR2 SYGVKD. The CDR3 sequence is 12 residues long. The CDR3 DNA follows: TGTGCCATCAGTGAGTCGAGCAATGAGCAGTTCTTC. Translating it yields CAISESSNEQFF.

This chain connects TRBV15 to TRBJ2-3; D possibly corresponds to TRBD2 (5 bases). V gave up 2 bases and J gave up 1 base, with 13 bases separating them. The germline V gene encodes CDR1 LNHNV and CDR2 YYDKDF (reference sequence). CDR3 length: 16 residues. CDR3 in DNA: TGTGCCACCAGCAGATTCGGCGGGCAGGGCACAGATACGCAGTATTTT. Translated, it gives CATSRFGGQGTDTQYF.

The V and J genes are TRBV7-2 and TRBJ1-1, with TRBD1 identical over 7 bases. Germline V gene lookup returns CDR1 SGHTA and CDR2 FQGNSA. V lost 5 bases to trimming and J lost 0 bases; unmatched junction nucleotides: 3. The CDR3 sequence is 14 residues long. The CDR3 nucleotides read TGTGCCAGCAGCCCCCAGGGGGTGAACACTGAAGCTTTCTTT. Protein product: CASSPQGVNTEAFF.

The chain combines TRBV19 with TRBJ2-1; TRBD1 aligns across 7 bases. There are 14 residues in the CDR3. V shed 6 bases and J 4 bases; nucleotides not matched to a gene: 6. Germline V gives CDR1 LNHDA, CDR2 SQIVND (reference sequence). The CDR3: CASSVGQQYNEQFF. The DNA of the CDR3 is TGTGCCAGTAGCGTGGGACAGCAGTACAATGAGCAGTTCTTC.